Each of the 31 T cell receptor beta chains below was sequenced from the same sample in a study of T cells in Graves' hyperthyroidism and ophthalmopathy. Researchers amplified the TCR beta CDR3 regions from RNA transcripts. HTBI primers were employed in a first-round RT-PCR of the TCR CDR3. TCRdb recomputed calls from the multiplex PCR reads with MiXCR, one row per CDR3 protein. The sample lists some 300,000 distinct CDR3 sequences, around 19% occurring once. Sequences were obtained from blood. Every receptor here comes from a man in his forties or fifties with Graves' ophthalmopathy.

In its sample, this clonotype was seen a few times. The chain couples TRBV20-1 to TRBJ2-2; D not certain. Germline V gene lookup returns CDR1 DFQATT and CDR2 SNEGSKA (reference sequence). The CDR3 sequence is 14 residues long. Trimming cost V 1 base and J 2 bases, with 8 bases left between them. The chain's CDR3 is CSARVLPNTGELFF. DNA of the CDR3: TGCAGTGCTAGAGTACTGCCAAACACCGGGGAGCTGTTTTTT.

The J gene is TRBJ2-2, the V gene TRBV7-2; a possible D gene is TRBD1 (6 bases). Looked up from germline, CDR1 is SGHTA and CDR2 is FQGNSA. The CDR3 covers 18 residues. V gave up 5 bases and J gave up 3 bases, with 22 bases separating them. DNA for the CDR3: TGTGCCAGCAGCCCCCCTCGAAACAGGGCGGAGGACACCGGGGAGCTGTTTTTT. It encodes CASSPPRNRAEDTGELFF.

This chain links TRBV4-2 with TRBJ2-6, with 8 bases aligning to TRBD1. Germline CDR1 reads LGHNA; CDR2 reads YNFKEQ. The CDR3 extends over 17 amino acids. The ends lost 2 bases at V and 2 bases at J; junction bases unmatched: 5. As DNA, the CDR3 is TGTGCCAGCAGCCAAACAGGGGGAAGGACTGGGGCCAACGTCCTGACTTTC. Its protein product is CASSQTGGRTGANVLTF.

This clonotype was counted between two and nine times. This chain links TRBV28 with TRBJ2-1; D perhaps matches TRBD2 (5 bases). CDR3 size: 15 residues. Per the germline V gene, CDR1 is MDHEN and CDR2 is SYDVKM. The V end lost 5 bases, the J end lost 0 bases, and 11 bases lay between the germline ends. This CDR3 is CASSLTRSSYNEQFF. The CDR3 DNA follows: TGTGCCAGCAGTCTTACTAGGAGCTCCTACAATGAGCAGTTCTTC.

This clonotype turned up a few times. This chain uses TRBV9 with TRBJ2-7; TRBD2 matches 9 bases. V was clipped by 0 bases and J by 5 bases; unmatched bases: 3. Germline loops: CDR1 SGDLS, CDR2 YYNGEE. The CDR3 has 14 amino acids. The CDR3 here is CASSVVPSGNEQYF. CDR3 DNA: TGTGCCAGCAGCGTAGTCCCTAGCGGGAACGAGCAGTACTTC.

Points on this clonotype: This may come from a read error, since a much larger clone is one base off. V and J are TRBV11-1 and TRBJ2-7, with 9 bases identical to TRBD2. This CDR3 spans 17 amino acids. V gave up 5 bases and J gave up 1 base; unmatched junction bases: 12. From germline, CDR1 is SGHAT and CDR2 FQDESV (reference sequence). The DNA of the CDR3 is TGTGCCAGCAGCCTGATAGGACTAGCGCCGTCATCCTACGAGCAGTACTTC. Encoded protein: CASSLIGLAPSSYEQYF.

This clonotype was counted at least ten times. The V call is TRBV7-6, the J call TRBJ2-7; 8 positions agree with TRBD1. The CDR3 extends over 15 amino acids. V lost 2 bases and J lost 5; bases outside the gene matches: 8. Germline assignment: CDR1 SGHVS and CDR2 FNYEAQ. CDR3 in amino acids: CASSLSTGGGHEQYF. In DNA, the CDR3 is TGTGCCAGCAGCTTATCTACAGGGGGTGGCCACGAGCAGTACTTC.

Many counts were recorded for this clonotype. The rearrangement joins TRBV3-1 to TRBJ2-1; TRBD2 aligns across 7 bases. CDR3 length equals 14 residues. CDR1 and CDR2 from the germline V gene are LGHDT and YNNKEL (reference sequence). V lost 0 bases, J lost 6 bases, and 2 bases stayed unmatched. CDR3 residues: CASSQDGGSNEQFF. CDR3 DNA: TGTGCCAGCAGCCAAGATGGCGGGAGCAATGAGCAGTTCTTC.

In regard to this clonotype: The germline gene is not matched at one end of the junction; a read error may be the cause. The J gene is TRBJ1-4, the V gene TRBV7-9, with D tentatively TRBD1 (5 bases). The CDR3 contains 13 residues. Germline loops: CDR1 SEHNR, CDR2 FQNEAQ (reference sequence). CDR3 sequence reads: CASSLAGGENLFF. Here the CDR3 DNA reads TGTGCCAGCAGCTTAGCGGGGGGGGAAAACCTGTTTTTT.

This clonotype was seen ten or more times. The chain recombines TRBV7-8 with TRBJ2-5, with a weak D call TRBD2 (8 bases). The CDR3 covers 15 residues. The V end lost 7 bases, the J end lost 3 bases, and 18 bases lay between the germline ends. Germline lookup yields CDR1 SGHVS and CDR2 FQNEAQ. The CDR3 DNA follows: TGTGCCAGCACTCAGCGGGGGACAGCCAAAGAGACCCAGTACTTC. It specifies CASTQRGTAKETQYF.

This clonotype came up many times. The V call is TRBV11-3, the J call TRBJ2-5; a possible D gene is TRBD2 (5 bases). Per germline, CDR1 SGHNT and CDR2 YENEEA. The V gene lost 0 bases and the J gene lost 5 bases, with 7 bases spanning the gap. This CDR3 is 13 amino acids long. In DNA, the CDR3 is TGTGCCAGCAGCTTAGAAGGGAGCGAGACCCAGTACTTC. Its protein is CASSLEGSETQYF.

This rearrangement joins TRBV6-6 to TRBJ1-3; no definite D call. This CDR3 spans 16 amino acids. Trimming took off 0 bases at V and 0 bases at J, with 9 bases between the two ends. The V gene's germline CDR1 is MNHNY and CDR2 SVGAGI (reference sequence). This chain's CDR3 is CASSYSRASSGNTIYF. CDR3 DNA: TGTGCCAGCAGTTACTCCAGAGCAAGCTCTGGAAACACCATATATTTT.

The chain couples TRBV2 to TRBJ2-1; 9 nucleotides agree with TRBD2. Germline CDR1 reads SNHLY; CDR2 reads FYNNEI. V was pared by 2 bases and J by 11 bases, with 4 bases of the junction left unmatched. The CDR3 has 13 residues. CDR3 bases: TGTGCCAGCAGTGAACTAGCGGGATCCCAGCAGTTCTTC. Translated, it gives CASSELAGSQQFF.

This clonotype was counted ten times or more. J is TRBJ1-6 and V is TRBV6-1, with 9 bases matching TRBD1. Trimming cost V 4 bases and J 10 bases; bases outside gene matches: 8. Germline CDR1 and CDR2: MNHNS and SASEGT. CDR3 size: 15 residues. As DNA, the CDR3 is TGTGCCAGCAGTGGGACAGGGGTATTCACCTCACCCCTCCACTTT. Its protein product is CASSGTGVFTSPLHF.

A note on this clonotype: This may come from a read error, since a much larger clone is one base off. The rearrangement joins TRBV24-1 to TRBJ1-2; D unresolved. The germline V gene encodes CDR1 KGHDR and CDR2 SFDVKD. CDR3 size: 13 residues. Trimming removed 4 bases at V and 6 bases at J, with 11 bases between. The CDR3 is CATSERAFHGYTF. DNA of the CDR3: TGTGCCACCAGTGAAAGGGCCTTCCATGGCTACACCTTC.

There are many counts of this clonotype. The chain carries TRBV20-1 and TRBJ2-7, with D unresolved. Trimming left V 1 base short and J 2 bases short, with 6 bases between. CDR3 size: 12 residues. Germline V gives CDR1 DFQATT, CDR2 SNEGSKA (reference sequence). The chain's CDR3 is CSARVDAYEQYF. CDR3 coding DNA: TGCAGTGCTAGAGTGGACGCCTACGAGCAGTACTTC.

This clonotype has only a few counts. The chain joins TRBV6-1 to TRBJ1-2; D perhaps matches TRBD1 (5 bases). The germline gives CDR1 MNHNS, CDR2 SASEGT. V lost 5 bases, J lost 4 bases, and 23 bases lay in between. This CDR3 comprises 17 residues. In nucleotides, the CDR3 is TGTGCCAGCAGTTCGGAGGGCGGAGGGGAACTCCCCTATGGCTACACCTTC. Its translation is CASSSEGGGELPYGYTF.

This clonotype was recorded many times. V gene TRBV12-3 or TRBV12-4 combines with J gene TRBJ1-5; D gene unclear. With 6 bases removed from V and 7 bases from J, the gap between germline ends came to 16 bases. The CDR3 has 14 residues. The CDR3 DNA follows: TGTGCCAGCAGAGAATCCACCCCGGGGCAGCCCCAGCATTTT. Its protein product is CASRESTPGQPQHF.

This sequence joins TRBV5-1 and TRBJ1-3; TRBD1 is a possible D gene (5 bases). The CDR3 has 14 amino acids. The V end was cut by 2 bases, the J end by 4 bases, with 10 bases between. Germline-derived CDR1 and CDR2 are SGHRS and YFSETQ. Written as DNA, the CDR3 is TGCGCCAGCAGCTTAGCAGGGATCGGAAACACCATATATTTT. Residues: CASSLAGIGNTIYF. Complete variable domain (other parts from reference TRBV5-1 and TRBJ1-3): KAGVTQTPRYLIKTRGQQVTLSCSPISGHRSVSWYQQTPGQGLQFLFEYFSETQRNKGNFPGRFSGRQFSNSRSEMNVSTLELGDSALYLCASSLAGIGNTIYFGEGSWLTVV.

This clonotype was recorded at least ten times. CDR3 protein: CSASVTSGAYEQYF. The DNA for the CDR3 is TGCAGTGCTAGCGTGACTAGCGGGGCCTACGAGCAGTACTTC. The J gene is TRBJ2-7, the V gene TRBV20-1; 11 nucleotides align to TRBD2. The CDR3 is 14 amino acids. V lost 3 bases and J lost 2; bases outside the gene matches: 3. In germline, CDR1 is DFQATT, CDR2 SNEGSKA (reference sequence).

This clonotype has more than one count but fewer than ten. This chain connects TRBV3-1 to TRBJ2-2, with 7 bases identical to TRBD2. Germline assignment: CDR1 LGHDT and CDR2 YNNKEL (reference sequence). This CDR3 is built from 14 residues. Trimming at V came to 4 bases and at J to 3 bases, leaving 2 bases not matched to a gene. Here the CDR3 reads CASSRGGDTGELFF. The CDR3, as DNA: TGTGCCAGCAGCCGTGGGGGGGACACCGGGGAGCTGTTTTTT.

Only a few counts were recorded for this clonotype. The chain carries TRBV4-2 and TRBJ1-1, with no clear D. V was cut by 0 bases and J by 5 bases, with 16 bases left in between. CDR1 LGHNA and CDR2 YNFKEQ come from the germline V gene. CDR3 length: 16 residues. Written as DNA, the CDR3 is TGTGCCAGCAGCCAAGAGTTCGGCAGAGGAGGGACTGAAGCTTTCTTT. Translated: CASSQEFGRGGTEAFF.

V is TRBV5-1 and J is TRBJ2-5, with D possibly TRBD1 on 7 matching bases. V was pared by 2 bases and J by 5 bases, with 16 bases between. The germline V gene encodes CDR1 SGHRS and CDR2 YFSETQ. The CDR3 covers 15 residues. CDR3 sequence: CASSLRGGGSETQYF. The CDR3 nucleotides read TGCGCCAGCAGCTTAAGAGGAGGGGGCAGTGAGACCCAGTACTTC.

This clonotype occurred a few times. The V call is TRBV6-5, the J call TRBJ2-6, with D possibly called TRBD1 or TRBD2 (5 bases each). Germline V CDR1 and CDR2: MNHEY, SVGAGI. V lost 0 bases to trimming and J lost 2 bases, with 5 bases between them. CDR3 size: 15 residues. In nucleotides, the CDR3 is TGTGCCAGCAGTTACTCGGGGGCTGGGGCCAACGTCCTGACTTTC. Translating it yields CASSYSGAGANVLTF.

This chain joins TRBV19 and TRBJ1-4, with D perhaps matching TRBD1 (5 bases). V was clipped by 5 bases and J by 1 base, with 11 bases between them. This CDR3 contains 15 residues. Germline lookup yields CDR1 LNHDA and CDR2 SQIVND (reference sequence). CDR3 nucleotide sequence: TGTGCCAGTAGTTTGGGACGGCGAACTAATGAAAAACTGTTTTTT. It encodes CASSLGRRTNEKLFF.

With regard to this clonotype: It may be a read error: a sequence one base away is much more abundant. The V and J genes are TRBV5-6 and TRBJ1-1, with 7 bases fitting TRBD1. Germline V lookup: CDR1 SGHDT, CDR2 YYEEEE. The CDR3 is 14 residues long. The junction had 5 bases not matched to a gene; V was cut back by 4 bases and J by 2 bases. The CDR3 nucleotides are TGTGCCAGCAGCATGACAGGGATTAACACTGAAGCTTTCTTT. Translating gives CASSMTGINTEAFF.

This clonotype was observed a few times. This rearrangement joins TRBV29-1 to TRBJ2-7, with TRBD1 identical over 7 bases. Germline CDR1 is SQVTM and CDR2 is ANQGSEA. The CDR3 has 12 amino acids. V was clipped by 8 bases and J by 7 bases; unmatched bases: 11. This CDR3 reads CSTRQGAREQYF. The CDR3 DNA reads TGCAGCACCCGACAGGGCGCGAGGGAGCAGTACTTC.

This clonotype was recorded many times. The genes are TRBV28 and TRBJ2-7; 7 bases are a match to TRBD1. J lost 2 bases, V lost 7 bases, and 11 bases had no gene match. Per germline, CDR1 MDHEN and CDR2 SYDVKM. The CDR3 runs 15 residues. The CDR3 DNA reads TGTGCCAGCAACCAGGCAGGGGACAGTACCTACGAGCAGTACTTC. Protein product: CASNQAGDSTYEQYF. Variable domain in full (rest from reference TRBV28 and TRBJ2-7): DVKVTQSSRYLVKRTGEKVFLECVQDMDHENMFWYRQDPGLGLRLIYFSYDVKMKEKGDIPEGYSVSREKKERFSLILESASTNQTSMYLCASNQAGDSTYEQYFGPGTRLTVT.

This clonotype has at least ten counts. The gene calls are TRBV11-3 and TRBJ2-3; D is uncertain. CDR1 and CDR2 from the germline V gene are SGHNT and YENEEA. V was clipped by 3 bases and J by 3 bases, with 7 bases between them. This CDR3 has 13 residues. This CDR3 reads CASSFGETDTQYF. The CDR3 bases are TGTGCCAGCAGCTTTGGCGAGACAGATACGCAGTATTTT.

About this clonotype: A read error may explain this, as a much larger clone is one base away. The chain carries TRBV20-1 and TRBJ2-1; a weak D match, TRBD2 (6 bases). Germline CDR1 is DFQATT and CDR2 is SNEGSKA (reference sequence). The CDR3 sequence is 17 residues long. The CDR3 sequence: CSARVSKASEDYSEQFF. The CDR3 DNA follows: TGCAGTGCTAGGGTCTCAAAGGCTAGCGAGGATTACAGTGAGCAGTTCTTC.

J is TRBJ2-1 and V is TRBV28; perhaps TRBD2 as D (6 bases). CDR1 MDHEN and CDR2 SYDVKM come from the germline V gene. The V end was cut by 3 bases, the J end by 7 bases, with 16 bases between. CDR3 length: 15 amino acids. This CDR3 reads CASSFRGADWNEQFF. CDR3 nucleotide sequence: TGTGCCAGCAGTTTCCGCGGGGCCGATTGGAATGAGCAGTTCTTC.